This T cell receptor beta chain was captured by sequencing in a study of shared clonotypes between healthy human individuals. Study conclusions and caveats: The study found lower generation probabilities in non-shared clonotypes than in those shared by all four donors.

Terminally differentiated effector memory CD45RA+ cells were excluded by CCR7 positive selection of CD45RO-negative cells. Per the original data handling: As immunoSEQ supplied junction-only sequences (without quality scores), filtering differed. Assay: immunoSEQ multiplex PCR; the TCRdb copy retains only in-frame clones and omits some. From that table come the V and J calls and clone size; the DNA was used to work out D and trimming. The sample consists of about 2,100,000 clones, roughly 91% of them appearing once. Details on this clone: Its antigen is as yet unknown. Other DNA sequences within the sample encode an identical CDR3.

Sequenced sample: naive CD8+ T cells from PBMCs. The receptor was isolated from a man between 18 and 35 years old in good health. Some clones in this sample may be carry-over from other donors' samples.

This chain's CDR3 is CASSSGLAGEYEQYF. For the CDR3, the DNA is TGTGCCAGCAGTTCAGGACTAGCGGGAGAGTACGAGCAGTACTTC. The V call is TRBV7-9, the J call TRBJ2-7; 13 positions match TRBD2. Germline V gene sequence: CDR1 SEHNR, CDR2 FQNEAQ (reference sequence). Losses at the gene ends were 6 bases for V and 4 bases for J; bases not matched to a gene: 6. The CDR3 has 15 amino acids.